The rows below give T cell receptor beta chains drawn from one sample of a study of blood T cell repertoires in COVID-19. TCRdb's copy holds only in-frame clones and misses some; the assay was immunoSEQ multiplex PCR. Of roughly 290,000 clones listed, 85% to 90% are singletons. Sequencing input: PBMCs or T cells enriched from blood (not recorded which). All receptors come from a woman in her late teens or twenties with acute COVID-19. Both conserved end residues are part of each CDR3. The D gene is left open where the match is weak. Clone size is not always given. Where it is, it says once, few, many or a class for expanded clones.

V gene	D gene	J gene	CDR3 length	clone size	CDR3 DNA	CDR3 protein
TRBV28	-	TRBJ2-6	14	-	TGTGCCAGCAGAAAGAGCTCTGGGGCCAACGTCCTGACTTTC	CASRKSSGANVLTF
TRBV18	TRBD2	TRBJ2-1	15	-	TGTGCCAGCTCACCCGGGACTAGCGGGAACAATGAGCAGTTCTTC	CASSPGTSGNNEQFF
TRBV6-8	TRBD2	TRBJ2-1	15	-	TGTGCCAGCAGATCCACTAGCGGGAGCTACAATGAGCAGTTCTTC	CASRSTSGSYNEQFF
TRBV21-1	-	TRBJ1-1	17	-	TGTGCCAGCCCCCCCAACGGGGGGCCCCACATGAACACTGAAGCTTTCTTT	CASPPNGGPHMNTEAFF
TRBV7-9	-	TRBJ2-1	12	-	TGTGCCAGCAGCTTAGGGAGATGGGAGCAGTTCTTC	CASSLGRWEQFF
TRBV28	-	TRBJ1-4	16	-	TGTGCCAGCAGCCCCCCTGGGTTGGCGGCTAATGAAAAACTGTTTTTT	CASSPPGLAANEKLFF
TRBV5-1	-	TRBJ2-2	15	-	TGCGCCAGCAGCGTTCCTACGGTTAACACCGGGGAGCTGTTTTTT	CASSVPTVNTGELFF
TRBV28	TRBD1	TRBJ1-2	15	-	TGTGCCAGCAGTTGGACAGGGGGTTTAGACTATGGCTACACCTTC	CASSWTGGLDYGYTF
TRBV7-2	-	TRBJ1-2	15	-	TGTGCCAGCAGCTTAGGACAGTCCGGGTCCTATGGCTACACCTTC	CASSLGQSGSYGYTF
TRBV7-2	TRBD2	TRBJ2-7	16	-	TGTGCCAGCAGCTTAGCAGCTAGCGGGGGGACCTACGAGCAGTACTTC	CASSLAASGGTYEQYF
TRBV27	-	TRBJ1-1	15	-	TGTGCCAGCAGTCCCTACTTACAGATTTACACTGAAGCTTTCTTT	CASSPYLQIYTEAFF
TRBV5-1	TRBD2	TRBJ2-2	18	-	TGCGCCAGCAGCTTGGCCGGACTAGCGTATACGAACACCGGGGAGCTGTTTTTT	CASSLAGLAYTNTGELFF
TRBV27	-	TRBJ2-1	16	once	TGTGCCAGCAGTATCCAAGACAGGAGCTCCTACAATGAGCAGTTCTTC	CASSIQDRSSYNEQFF
TRBV27	TRBD2	TRBJ2-7	14	-	TGTGCCAGCAGTAGCGGGAGCATTGGGTACGAGCAGTACTTC	CASSSGSIGYEQYF
TRBV12-3/TRBV12-4	TRBD2	TRBJ2-5	12	-	TGTGCCAGCAGTTTAGGGGGAGGGCCGGGGTACTTC	CASSLGGGPGYF
TRBV18	TRBD1	TRBJ1-4	16	-	TGTGCCAGCTCAATCACCGCCGGGACAGGGGCTGAAAAACTGTTTTTT	CASSITAGTGAEKLFF
TRBV10-3	-	TRBJ1-5	15	-	TGTGCCATCAGTGAGTCGGGCCAATTGAGTCAGCCCCAGCATTTT	CAISESGQLSQPQHF
TRBV28	-	TRBJ2-1	16	-	TGTGCCAGCAGTTTTATGAGGGGGGGACGGTACAATGAGCAGTTCTTC	CASSFMRGGRYNEQFF
TRBV30	TRBD2	TRBJ2-1	15	-	TGTGCCTGGAGTGGACTAGCGGGTTCCTTTGATGAGCAGTTCTTC	CAWSGLAGSFDEQFF
TRBV7-9	TRBD1	TRBJ2-5	19	-	TGTGCCAGCAGCCCATGGGTCCACGGGACAGGAAAATTACAAGAGACCCAGTACTTC	CASSPWVHGTGKLQETQYF
TRBV19	TRBD1	TRBJ1-5	17	-	TGTGCCAGTAGTCCGAACAGGGGACCCGCAGGCAATCAGCCCCAGCATTTT	CASSPNRGPAGNQPQHF
TRBV12-5	-	TRBJ1-6	13	-	TGTGCTAGTGGTTTGGTACCGGGTTCACCCCTCCACTTT	CASGLVPGSPLHF
TRBV5-1	TRBD1	TRBJ1-1	17	-	TGCGCCAGCAGTTCCTCGGACAGGGGGCTCATGAACACTGAAGCTTTCTTT	CASSSSDRGLMNTEAFF
TRBV27	-	TRBJ1-6	14	-	TGTGCCAGCAGTTTAGGGGGCGAGAATTCACCCCTCCACTTT	CASSLGGENSPLHF
TRBV6-6	-	TRBJ2-5	13	-	TGTGCCAGCATCGAAAGGGGTCGCGAGACCCAGTACTTC	CASIERGRETQYF
TRBV28	TRBD1	TRBJ1-1	17	-	TGTGCCAGCAGCCGACACAGATTAGGGACAGCGAACACTGAAGCTTTCTTT	CASSRHRLGTANTEAFF
TRBV19	-	TRBJ1-2	13	-	TGTGCCAGTACCCGCAGGGGAAACTATGGCTACACCTTC	CASTRRGNYGYTF
TRBV3-1/TRBV3-2	-	TRBJ1-2	12	-	TGTGCCAGCAGCCAATCTTACTATGGCTACACCTTC	CASSQSYYGYTF
TRBV7-2	TRBD1	TRBJ1-2	16	once	TGTGCCAGCAGCTTAGCGCAGGCGGTAGGACAGGATGGCTACACCTTC	CASSLAQAVGQDGYTF
TRBV15	-	TRBJ1-3	17	-	TGTGCCACCAGCCGCTCCTTGGGAGGACTGAGTGGAAACACCATATATTTT	CATSRSLGGLSGNTIYF
TRBV5-6	-	TRBJ2-1	15	-	TGTGCCAGCAGCCCGATTGACTACCCCATAGATGAGCAGTTCTTC	CASSPIDYPIDEQFF
TRBV14	TRBD1	TRBJ2-1	13	-	TGTGCCAGCAGCCCCAACAGGGGCTATGAGCAGTTCTTC	CASSPNRGYEQFF
TRBV7-6	TRBD2	TRBJ2-5	16	-	TGTGCCAGCAGCCCCCAGGGACTACCACTCCAAGAGACCCAGTACTTC	CASSPQGLPLQETQYF
TRBV19	-	TRBJ2-2	12	-	TGTGCCAGTAGCCGAGGAACCGGGGAGCTGTTTTTT	CASSRGTGELFF
TRBV10-2	-	TRBJ1-1	15	-	TGCGCCAGCAGTGAGACGAGTAGAATGAACACTGAAGCTTTCTTT	CASSETSRMNTEAFF
TRBV27	TRBD1	TRBJ2-7	14	-	TGTGCCAGCAGGGAACAGGGGCTGGGCGACGAGCAGTACTTC	CASREQGLGDEQYF
TRBV12-5	-	TRBJ2-2	14	few	TGTGCTAGTGGCCCCCCCCAGCGGACCGGGGAGCTGTTTTTT	CASGPPQRTGELFF
TRBV7-3	-	TRBJ2-2	14	-	TGTGCCAGCAGCTTACAGGGGCGCACCGGGGAGCTGTTTTTT	CASSLQGRTGELFF
TRBV25-1	TRBD2	TRBJ2-7	17	-	TGTGCCAGCAGGAGGGGGGAAGCGGGAGGGAGCTCCTACGAGCAGTACTTC	CASRRGEAGGSSYEQYF
TRBV11-2	TRBD1	TRBJ1-1	16	-	TGTGCCAGCAGCTTAGATTTGGGACAGGGAACCCCTGAAGCTTTCTTT	CASSLDLGQGTPEAFF
TRBV7-9	-	TRBJ1-2	15	once	TGTGCCAGCAGCGACCCGGGGGGACTGCTCTCTGGCTACACCTTC	CASSDPGGLLSGYTF
TRBV6-4	-	TRBJ1-5	17	-	TGTGCCAGCAGTGACAGGGGTCGCACTGGGGGCAATCAGCCCCAGCATTTT	CASSDRGRTGGNQPQHF
TRBV27	TRBD1	TRBJ1-2	12	-	TGTGCCAGCAGCCGAACAGGGGACGGCTACACCTTC	CASSRTGDGYTF
TRBV11-2	TRBD2	TRBJ2-3	15	few	TGTGCCAGCAGCTTAGGGAGCGGGGGCACAGATACGCAGTATTTT	CASSLGSGGTDTQYF
TRBV2	-	TRBJ1-2	14	-	TGTGCCAGCAGTGGTAGTACGCTAAGCTATGGCTACACCTTC	CASSGSTLSYGYTF
TRBV12-3/TRBV12-4	-	TRBJ2-5	13	-	TGTGCCAGCAGTCTTCTAGTGCAAGAGACCCAGTACTTC	CASSLLVQETQYF
TRBV5-1	-	TRBJ1-1	11	-	TGCGCCAGCAGCACCAGCACTGAAGCTTTCTTT	CASSTSTEAFF
TRBV6-6	TRBD2	TRBJ2-7	15	-	TGTGCCAGCAGCATGGGGACTACGGCTGCCACCGAGCAGTACTTC	CASSMGTTAATEQYF
TRBV15	-	TRBJ1-5	12	once	TGTGCCACCAGCAGGGCTAATCAGCCCCAGCATTTT	CATSRANQPQHF
TRBV19	TRBD1	TRBJ1-1	15	-	TGTGCCAGTAGTGCTATGACAGGGGGAGACACTGAAGCTTTCTTT	CASSAMTGGDTEAFF
TRBV28	TRBD1	TRBJ1-1	15	once	TGTGCCAGCAGCACCCCGCAGGGGGCGTTCGCTGAAGCTTTCTTT	CASSTPQGAFAEAFF
TRBV5-8	TRBD1	TRBJ2-1	15	-	TGTGCCAGCAGGGGTCGGACAGGGGTCGACAATGAGCAGTTCTTC	CASRGRTGVDNEQFF
TRBV24-1	-	TRBJ2-1	14	-	TGTGCCACCAGTGACGGGTTTAAGAACAATGAGCAGTTCTTC	CATSDGFKNNEQFF
TRBV2	-	TRBJ2-7	12	-	TGTGCCAGCAGCCTTCGACTGGACGAGCAGTACTTC	CASSLRLDEQYF